This T cell receptor (beta chain) was observed in a study of blood T cell repertoires in COVID-19. Study-wide context: Spain, Italy and the United States supplied samples that represented acute and convalescent COVID-19.

The assay was immunoSEQ multiplex PCR, and TCRdb's table has in-frame clones only and misses some. The sample gives a few hundred thousand clones, roughly nine tenths of which show up once; less than 5% is in the top ten. CDR3 length: 13 residues. Germline assignment: CDR1 SGHVS and CDR2 FQNEAQ. Deletions cut 5 bases from V and 2 bases from J, with 10 bases between. This TCR was sampled from a man in his fifties or sixties who had recovered from COVID-19. The specimen was peripheral blood. V and J are TRBV7-8 and TRBJ2-7; weak D call: TRBD2 (6 bases). For the CDR3, the DNA is TGTGCCAGCAGCACCGGGACTGCCTACGAGCAGTACTTC. Its translation is CASSTGTAYEQYF. The full variable domain, completed using reference TRBV7-8 and TRBJ2-7, is GAGVSQSPRYKVAKRGQDVALRCDPISGHVSLFWYQQALGQGPEFLTYFQNEAQLDKSGLPSDRFFAERPEGSVSTLKIQRTQQEDSAVYLCASSTGTAYEQYFGPGTRLTVT.